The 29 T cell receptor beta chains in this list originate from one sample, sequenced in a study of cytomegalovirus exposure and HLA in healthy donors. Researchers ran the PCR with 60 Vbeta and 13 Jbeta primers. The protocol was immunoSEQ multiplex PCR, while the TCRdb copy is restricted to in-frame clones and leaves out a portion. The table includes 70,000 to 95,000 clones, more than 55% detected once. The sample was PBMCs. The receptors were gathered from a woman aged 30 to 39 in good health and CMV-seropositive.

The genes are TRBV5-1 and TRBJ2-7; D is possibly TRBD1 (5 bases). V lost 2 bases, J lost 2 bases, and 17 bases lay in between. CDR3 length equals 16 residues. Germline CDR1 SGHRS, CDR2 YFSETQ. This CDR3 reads CASSLDLAGSTYEQYF. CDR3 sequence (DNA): TGCGCCAGCAGCTTAGATTTGGCAGGGTCCACCTACGAGCAGTACTTC.

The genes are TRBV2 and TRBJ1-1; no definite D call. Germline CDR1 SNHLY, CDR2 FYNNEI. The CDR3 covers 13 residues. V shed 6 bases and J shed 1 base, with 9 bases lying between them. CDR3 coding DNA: TGTGCCAGCAGGGTCGACACGAACACTGAAGCTTTCTTT. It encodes CASRVDTNTEAFF.

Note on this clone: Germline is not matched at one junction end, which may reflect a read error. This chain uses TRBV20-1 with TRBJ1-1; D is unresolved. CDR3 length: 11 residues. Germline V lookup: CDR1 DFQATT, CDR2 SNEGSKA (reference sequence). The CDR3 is CSARGDLLVLF. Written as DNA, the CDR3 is TGCAGTGCTAGAGGTGACTTGTTAGTTTTATTT.

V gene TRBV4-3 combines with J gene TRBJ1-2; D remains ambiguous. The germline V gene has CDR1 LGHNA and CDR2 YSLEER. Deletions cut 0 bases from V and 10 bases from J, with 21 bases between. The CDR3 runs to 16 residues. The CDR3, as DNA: TGCGCCAGCAGCCAAGATCCTCCCATCACCACTACCGACTACACCTTC. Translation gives CASSQDPPITTTDYTF.

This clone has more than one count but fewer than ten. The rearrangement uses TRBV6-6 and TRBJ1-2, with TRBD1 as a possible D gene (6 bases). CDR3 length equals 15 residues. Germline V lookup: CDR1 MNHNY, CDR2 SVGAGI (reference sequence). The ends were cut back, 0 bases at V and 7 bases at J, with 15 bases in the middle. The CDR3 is CASSYSDRPAGGYTF. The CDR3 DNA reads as TGTGCCAGCAGTTACTCCGACAGGCCGGCGGGTGGCTACACCTTC.

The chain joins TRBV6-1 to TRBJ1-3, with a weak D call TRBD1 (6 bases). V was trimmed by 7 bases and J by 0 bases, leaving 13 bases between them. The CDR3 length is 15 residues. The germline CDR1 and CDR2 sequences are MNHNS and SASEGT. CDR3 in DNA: TGTGCCAGCACGGACAGACCTTTCTCTGGAAACACCATATATTTT. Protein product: CASTDRPFSGNTIYF.

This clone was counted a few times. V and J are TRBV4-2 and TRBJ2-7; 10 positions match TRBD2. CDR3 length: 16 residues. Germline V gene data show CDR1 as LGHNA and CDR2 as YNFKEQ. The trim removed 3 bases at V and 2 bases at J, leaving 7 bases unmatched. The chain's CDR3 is CASSQSSGGPPYEQYF. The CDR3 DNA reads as TGTGCCAGCAGCCAGAGTAGCGGGGGGCCCCCCTACGAGCAGTACTTC.

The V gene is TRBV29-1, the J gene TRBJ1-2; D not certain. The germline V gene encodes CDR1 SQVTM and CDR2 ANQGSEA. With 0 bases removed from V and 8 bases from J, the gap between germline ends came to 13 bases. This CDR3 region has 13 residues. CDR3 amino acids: CSVEDPLTQGYTF. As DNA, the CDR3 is TGCAGCGTTGAAGACCCACTCACACAGGGCTACACCTTC.

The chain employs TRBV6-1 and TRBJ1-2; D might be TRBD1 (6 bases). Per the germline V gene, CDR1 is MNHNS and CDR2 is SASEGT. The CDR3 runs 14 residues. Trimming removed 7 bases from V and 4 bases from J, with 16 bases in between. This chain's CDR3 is CASMRGSKFYGYTF. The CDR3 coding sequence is TGTGCCAGCATGAGGGGGTCTAAGTTCTATGGCTACACCTTC.

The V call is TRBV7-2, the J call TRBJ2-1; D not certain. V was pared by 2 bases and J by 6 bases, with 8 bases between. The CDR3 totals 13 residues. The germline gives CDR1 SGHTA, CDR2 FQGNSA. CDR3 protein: CASSLNRVNEQFF. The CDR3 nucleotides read TGTGCCAGCAGCTTAAATCGGGTCAATGAGCAGTTCTTC.

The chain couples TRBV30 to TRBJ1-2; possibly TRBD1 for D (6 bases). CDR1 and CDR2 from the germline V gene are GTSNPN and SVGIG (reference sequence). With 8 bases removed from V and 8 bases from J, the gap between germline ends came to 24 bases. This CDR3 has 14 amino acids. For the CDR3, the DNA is TGTGCCAGGAATGAGGGGGTCCTCAGCGAGGGCTACACCTTC. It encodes CARNEGVLSEGYTF.

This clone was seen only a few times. The CDR3 DNA follows: TGTGCCAGCAGATTAAGTCGCGGGAATTCTAACACCGGGGAGCTGTTTTTT. This gives the protein CASRLSRGNSNTGELFF. The chain combines TRBV27 with TRBJ2-2; tentatively, D is TRBD2 (6 bases). This CDR3 is built from 17 residues. Germline values: CDR1 MNHEY, CDR2 SMNVEV (reference sequence). V was clipped by 6 bases and J by 2 bases, with 19 bases between them.

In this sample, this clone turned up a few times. CDR3 sequence: CSVDLSGQGSYEQYF. The CDR3 DNA sequence: TGCAGCGTTGATCTATCGGGACAGGGATCCTACGAGCAGTACTTC. The chain uses TRBV29-1 and TRBJ2-7, with 9 bases fitting TRBD1. After removal of 3 bases from V and 1 base from J, the junction contained 7 bases not matched to a gene. Germline lookup yields CDR1 SQVTM and CDR2 ANQGSEA. The CDR3 consists of 15 residues.

CDR3 amino acids: CASRPYLAGRQETQYF. Written as DNA, the CDR3 is TGTGCCAGCAGACCTTACCTGGCAGGGAGGCAAGAGACCCAGTACTTC. The rearrangement uses TRBV7-7 and TRBJ2-5; D is perhaps TRBD2 (6 bases). The CDR3 is 16 residues long. Trimming shortened V by 6 bases and J by 2 bases, and 19 bases separated the two germline ends. Looked up from germline, CDR1 is SSHAT and CDR2 is FNYEAQ (reference sequence).

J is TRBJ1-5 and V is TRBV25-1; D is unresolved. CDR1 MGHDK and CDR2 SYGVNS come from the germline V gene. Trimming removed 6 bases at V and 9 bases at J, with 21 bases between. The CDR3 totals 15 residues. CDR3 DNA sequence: TGTGCCAGCAGCCCCTCGACGACTCCCGTGGGGCCCCAGCATTTT. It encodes CASSPSTTPVGPQHF. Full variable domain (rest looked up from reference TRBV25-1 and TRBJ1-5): EADIYQTPRYLVIGTGKKITLECSQTMGHDKMYWYQQDPGMELHLIHYSYGVNSTEKGDLSSESTVSRIRTEHFPLTLESARPSHTSQYLCASSPSTTPVGPQHFGDGTRLSIL.

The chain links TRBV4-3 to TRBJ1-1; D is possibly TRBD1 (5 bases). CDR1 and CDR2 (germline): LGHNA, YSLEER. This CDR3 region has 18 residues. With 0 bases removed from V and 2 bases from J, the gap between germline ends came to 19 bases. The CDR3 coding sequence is TGCGCCAGCAGCCAAGAGGGGGGTGGTGCTGGCGGCAACACTGAAGCTTTCTTT. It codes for CASSQEGGGAGGNTEAFF.

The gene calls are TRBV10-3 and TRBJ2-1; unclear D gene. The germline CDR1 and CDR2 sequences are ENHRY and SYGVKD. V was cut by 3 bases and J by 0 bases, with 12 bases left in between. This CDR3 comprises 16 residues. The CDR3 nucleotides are TGTGCCATCAGTGATCTTCAGACAAGCTCCTACAATGAGCAGTTCTTC. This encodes CAISDLQTSSYNEQFF.

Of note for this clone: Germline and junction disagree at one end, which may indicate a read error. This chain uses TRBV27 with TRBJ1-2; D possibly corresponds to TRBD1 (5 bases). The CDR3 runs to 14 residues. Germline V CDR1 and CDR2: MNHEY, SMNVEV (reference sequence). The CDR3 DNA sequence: TGTGCCAGCAGCCCGACCCTGGGGCCATATGGCTACCCCTTC. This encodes CASSPTLGPYGYPF.

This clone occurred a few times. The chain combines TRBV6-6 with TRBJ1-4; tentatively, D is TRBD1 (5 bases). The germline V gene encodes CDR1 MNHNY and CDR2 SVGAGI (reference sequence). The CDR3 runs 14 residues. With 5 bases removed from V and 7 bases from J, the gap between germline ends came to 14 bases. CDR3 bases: TGTGCCAGCAGTAGGGACTCCGTTAGTGAAAAACTGTTTTTT. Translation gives CASSRDSVSEKLFF.

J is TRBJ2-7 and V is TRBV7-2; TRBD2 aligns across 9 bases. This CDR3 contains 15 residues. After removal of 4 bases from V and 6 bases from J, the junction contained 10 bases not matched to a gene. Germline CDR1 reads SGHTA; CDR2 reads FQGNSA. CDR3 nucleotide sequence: TGTGCCAGCAGCTGGGGGGCGGGGGGGCCGAGCGAGCAGTACTTC. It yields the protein CASSWGAGGPSEQYF.

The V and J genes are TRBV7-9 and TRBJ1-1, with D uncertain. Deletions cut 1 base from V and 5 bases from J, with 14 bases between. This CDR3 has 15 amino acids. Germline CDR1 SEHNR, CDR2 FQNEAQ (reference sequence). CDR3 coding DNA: TGTGCCAGCAGCTTAGGGGTAGGCGGGGTTACTGAAGCTTTCTTT. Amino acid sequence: CASSLGVGGVTEAFF.

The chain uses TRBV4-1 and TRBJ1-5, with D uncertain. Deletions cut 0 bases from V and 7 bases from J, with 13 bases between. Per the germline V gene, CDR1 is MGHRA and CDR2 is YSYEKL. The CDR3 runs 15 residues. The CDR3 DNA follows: TGCGCCAGCAGCCAAGATACGGGTATCGGGCAGCCCCAGCATTTT. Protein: CASSQDTGIGQPQHF.

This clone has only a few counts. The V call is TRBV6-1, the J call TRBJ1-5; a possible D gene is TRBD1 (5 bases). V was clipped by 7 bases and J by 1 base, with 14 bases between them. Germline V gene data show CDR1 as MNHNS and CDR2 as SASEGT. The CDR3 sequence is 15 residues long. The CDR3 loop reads CASIRVQWSNQPQHF. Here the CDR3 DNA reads TGTGCCAGCATCAGGGTCCAATGGAGCAATCAGCCCCAGCATTTT.

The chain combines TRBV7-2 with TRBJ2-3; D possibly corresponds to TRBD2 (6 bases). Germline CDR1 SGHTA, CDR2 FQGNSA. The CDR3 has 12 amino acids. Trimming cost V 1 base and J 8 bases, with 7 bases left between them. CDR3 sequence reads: CASSLVEGTQYF. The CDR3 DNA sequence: TGTGCCAGCAGCTTAGTGGAGGGTACGCAGTATTTT.

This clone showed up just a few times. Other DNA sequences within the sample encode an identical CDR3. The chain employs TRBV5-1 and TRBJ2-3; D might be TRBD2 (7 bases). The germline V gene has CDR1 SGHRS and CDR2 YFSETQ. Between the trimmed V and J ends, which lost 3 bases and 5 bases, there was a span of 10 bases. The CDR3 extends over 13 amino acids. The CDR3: CASSWGGRDTQYF. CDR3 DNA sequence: TGCGCCAGCAGCTGGGGGGGGCGAGATACGCAGTATTTT.

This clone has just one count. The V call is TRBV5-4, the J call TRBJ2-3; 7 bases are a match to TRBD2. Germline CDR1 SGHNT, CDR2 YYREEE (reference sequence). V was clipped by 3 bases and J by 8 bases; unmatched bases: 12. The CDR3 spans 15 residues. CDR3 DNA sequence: TGTGCCAGCAGCTCCCGGGGGGTCCAGTTAACTACGCAGTATTTT. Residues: CASSSRGVQLTTQYF.

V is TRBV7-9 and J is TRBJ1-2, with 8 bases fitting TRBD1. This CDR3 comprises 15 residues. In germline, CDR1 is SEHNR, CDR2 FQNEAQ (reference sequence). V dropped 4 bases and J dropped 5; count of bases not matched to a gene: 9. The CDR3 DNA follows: TGTGCCAGCAGCTCCCAGGGGGCGCCTGGGTATGGCTACACCTTC. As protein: CASSSQGAPGYGYTF.

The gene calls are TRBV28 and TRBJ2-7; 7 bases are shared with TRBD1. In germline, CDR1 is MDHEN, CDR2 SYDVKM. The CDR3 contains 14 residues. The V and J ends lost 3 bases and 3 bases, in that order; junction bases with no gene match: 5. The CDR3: CASSFLDRNYEQYF. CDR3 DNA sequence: TGTGCCAGCAGTTTCCTGGACAGGAACTACGAGCAGTACTTC.

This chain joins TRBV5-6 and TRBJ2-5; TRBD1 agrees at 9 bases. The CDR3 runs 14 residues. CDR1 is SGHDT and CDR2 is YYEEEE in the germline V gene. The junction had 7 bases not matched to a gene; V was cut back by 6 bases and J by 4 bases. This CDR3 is CASNRQGGGETQYF. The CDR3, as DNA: TGTGCCAGCAACCGACAGGGGGGAGGAGAGACCCAGTACTTC. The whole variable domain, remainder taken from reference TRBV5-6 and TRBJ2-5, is DAGVTQSPTHLIKTRGQQVTLRCSPKSGHDTVSWYQQALGQGPQFIFQYYEEEERQRGNFPDRFSGHQFPNYSSELNVNALLLGDSALYLCASNRQGGGETQYFGPGTRLLVL.